These 22 T cell receptor beta chains were all obtained from the same sample, sequenced in a study of shared clonotypes between healthy human individuals. Generated by immunoSEQ multiplex PCR, the TCRdb table keeps only in-frame clones and is missing some. The repertoire consists of a few hundred thousand clones, with about 65% occurring once and the leading ten covering around 10%. Sequenced sample: memory CD4+ T cells sorted from blood. Described subset: CD45RA-negative fraction. These receptors were obtained from a man aged 30 to 39 in good health.

This sequence joins TRBV10-2 and TRBJ2-5; TRBD2 agrees at 8 bases. The CDR3 is 14 amino acids. Trimming removed 2 bases from V and 2 bases from J; junction bases left unmatched: 1. Germline V gene sequence: CDR1 WSHSY, CDR2 SAAADI. The CDR3 loop is CASSEVAGQETQYF. As DNA, the CDR3 is TGCGCCAGCAGTGAGGTAGCGGGACAAGAGACCCAGTACTTC.

The sample holds one count of this clone. The gene calls are TRBV5-1 and TRBJ2-7, with 10 nucleotides matching TRBD1. After removal of 4 bases from V and 6 bases from J, the junction contained 10 bases not matched to a gene. Germline CDR1 and CDR2: SGHRS and YFSETQ. The CDR3 totals 15 residues. CDR3 nucleotide sequence: TGCGCCAGCAGCACGGAGACAGGGGGCACCGGCGAGCAGTACTTC. As protein: CASSTETGGTGEQYF.

This clone was seen ten or more times. V is TRBV19 and J is TRBJ1-5; D is unclear. The CDR3 extends over 14 amino acids. Deletions cut 7 bases from V and 2 bases from J, with 12 bases between. Germline CDR1 and CDR2: LNHDA and SQIVND (reference sequence). DNA for the CDR3: TGTGCCAGTACCTTGACCTGGGGCAATCAGCCCCAGCATTTT. It specifies CASTLTWGNQPQHF.

The chain employs TRBV7-2 and TRBJ2-5; no clear D. This CDR3 region has 12 residues. Germline V gene data show CDR1 as SGHTA and CDR2 as FQGNSA. The V gene lost 4 bases and the J gene lost 5 bases, with 8 bases spanning the gap. CDR3 sequence: CASSSRAETQYF. CDR3 coding DNA: TGTGCCAGCAGCTCAAGGGCGGAGACCCAGTACTTC.

This clone has more than one count but fewer than ten. The J gene is TRBJ2-1, the V gene TRBV28, with TRBD2 as a possible D gene (5 bases). The CDR3 sequence is 15 residues long. Germline-derived CDR1 and CDR2 are MDHEN and SYDVKM. Trimming took 0 bases from V and 5 from J, leaving 11 bases between them. CDR3: CASSLWAGMDNEQFF. CDR3 in DNA: TGTGCCAGCAGTTTATGGGCCGGGATGGACAATGAGCAGTTCTTC.

The chain combines TRBV5-1 with TRBJ1-2; D is ambiguous. CDR1 and CDR2 from the germline V gene are SGHRS and YFSETQ. Between the trimmed V and J ends, which lost 4 bases and 9 bases, there was a span of 22 bases. The CDR3 runs to 15 residues. The DNA for the CDR3 is TGCGCCAGCAGCCGAACCGAACAGAACTCTTTGAGCTACACCTTC. It encodes CASSRTEQNSLSYTF.

The genes are TRBV30 and TRBJ1-2; no clear D. Germline values: CDR1 GTSNPN, CDR2 SVGIG (reference sequence). The CDR3 spans 12 residues. V was cut by 6 bases and J by 1 base, with 9 bases left in between. The CDR3 spells CACQGNNYGYTF. The CDR3 DNA reads as TGTGCCTGTCAAGGGAATAACTATGGCTACACCTTC.

The V gene is TRBV4-3, the J gene TRBJ1-1; D not resolved. Trimming removed 3 bases at V and 1 base at J, with 9 bases between. CDR1 is LGHNA, CDR2 YSLEER, per germline. This CDR3 spans 14 amino acids. The CDR3 region is CASSHKRRNTEAFF. For the CDR3, the DNA is TGCGCCAGCAGCCACAAGAGGAGGAACACTGAAGCTTTCTTT.

This clone was seen ten or more times. The genes are TRBV7-2 and TRBJ2-1; no reliable D call. CDR1 SGHTA and CDR2 FQGNSA come from the germline V gene. This CDR3 has 13 residues. Trimming shortened V by 1 base and J by 14 bases, and 15 bases separated the two germline ends. DNA for the CDR3: TGTGCCAGCAGCTTAGAGGGCCGGGCGGTTAAGTTCTTC. It encodes CASSLEGRAVKFF.

The rearrangement links TRBV11-2 to TRBJ1-1; D is uncertain. With 5 bases removed from V and 3 bases from J, the gap between germline ends came to 10 bases. Germline values: CDR1 SGHAT, CDR2 FQNNGV. This CDR3 contains 13 residues. The CDR3 is CASSPPPDTEAFF. As DNA, the CDR3 is TGTGCCAGCAGCCCCCCCCCGGACACTGAAGCTTTCTTT.

The chain employs TRBV18 and TRBJ2-7; D possibly corresponds to TRBD1 (5 bases). CDR1 KGHSH and CDR2 LQKENI come from the germline V gene. This CDR3 has 13 amino acids. With 3 bases removed from V and 0 bases from J, the gap between germline ends came to 6 bases. CDR3 residues: CASSPDNSYEQYF. The CDR3 DNA reads TGTGCCAGCTCACCGGACAACTCCTACGAGCAGTACTTC.

The rearrangement uses TRBV19 and TRBJ1-5, with 7 bases that match TRBD1. V was pared by 6 bases and J by 3 bases, with 8 bases of the junction left unmatched. The germline gives CDR1 LNHDA, CDR2 SQIVND (reference sequence). The CDR3 totals 15 residues. In DNA, the CDR3 is TGTGCCAGTAGGACCCGGACAGGACTCAATCAGCCCCAGCATTTT. This sequence encodes CASRTRTGLNQPQHF.

The chain carries TRBV7-9 and TRBJ2-3; D remains ambiguous. V lost 3 bases and J lost 6, with 19 bases in between. The CDR3 runs to 16 residues. Germline values: CDR1 SEHNR, CDR2 FQNEAQ (reference sequence). The CDR3, as DNA: TGTGCCAGCAGCTTCACCAGAGCCGGATCACATGATACGCAGTATTTT. Its protein product is CASSFTRAGSHDTQYF.

The chain recombines TRBV28 with TRBJ2-7; tentative D call: TRBD2 (5 bases). CDR3 size: 15 residues. The germline V and J ends were trimmed by 5 bases and 4 bases, with 18 bases remaining between them. Germline-derived CDR1 and CDR2 are MDHEN and SYDVKM. In nucleotides, the CDR3 is TGTGCCAGCAGTGCAATCAAAAGCGGAGAATACGAGCAGTACTTC. Protein product: CASSAIKSGEYEQYF.

Only a few counts were recorded for this clone. The chain couples TRBV9 to TRBJ2-2; 9 bases line up with TRBD2. V gave up 4 bases and J gave up 5 bases; unmatched junction bases: 6. This CDR3 comprises 15 residues. CDR1 is SGDLS and CDR2 is YYNGEE in the germline V gene. In nucleotides, the CDR3 is TGTGCCAGCAGCACGACTAGCGGACCGACCGGGGAGCTGTTTTTT. It codes for CASSTTSGPTGELFF.

As concerns this clone: Other DNA sequences of this sample code for an identical CDR3. The chain is built from TRBV6-1 and TRBJ1-1; D is ambiguous. Per germline, CDR1 MNHNS and CDR2 SASEGT. The CDR3 contains 13 residues. Trimming cost V 1 base and J 0 bases, with 3 bases left between them. CDR3: CASSEGLNTEAFF. CDR3 bases: TGTGCCAGCAGTGAAGGTCTGAACACTGAAGCTTTCTTT.

This chain links TRBV7-9 with TRBJ1-1; D unclear. Trimming left V 7 bases short and J 2 bases short, with 11 bases between. The CDR3 runs to 13 residues. The germline V gene has CDR1 SEHNR and CDR2 FQNEAQ (reference sequence). The CDR3 here is CASTLGRNTEAFF. CDR3 coding DNA: TGTGCCAGCACCCTAGGACGTAACACTGAAGCTTTCTTT.

The chain joins TRBV27 to TRBJ1-1; tentatively, D is TRBD1 (6 bases). The V gene lost 5 bases and the J gene lost 4 bases, with 14 bases spanning the gap. CDR3 length: 14 amino acids. Germline V gene data show CDR1 as MNHEY and CDR2 as SMNVEV (reference sequence). CDR3 sequence: CASSIGGRVTEAFF. CDR3 DNA: TGTGCCAGCAGTATAGGGGGTCGGGTCACTGAAGCTTTCTTT.

This clone was observed a few times. This rearrangement joins TRBV6-1 to TRBJ1-1; D remains unclear. Trimming stripped 2 bases from V and 3 bases from J, with 7 bases between. The CDR3 extends over 13 amino acids. Germline CDR1 MNHNS, CDR2 SASEGT. In DNA, the CDR3 is TGTGCCAGCAGTGAAATGCGGGACACTGAAGCTTTCTTT. This translates into CASSEMRDTEAFF.

This chain uses TRBV9 with TRBJ2-5, with 9 bases identical to TRBD1. This CDR3 is 14 amino acids long. Germline lookup yields CDR1 SGDLS and CDR2 YYNGEE. Trimming removed 3 bases from V and 6 bases from J; junction bases left unmatched: 6. The CDR3 protein is CASSGSGQGQTQYF. Written as DNA, the CDR3 is TGTGCCAGCAGCGGTTCGGGACAGGGCCAGACCCAGTACTTC.

This chain links TRBV7-8 with TRBJ2-2, with TRBD2 matching 16 bases. V trimming: 4 bases; J trimming: 6 bases; junction bases outside the gene matches: 11. The CDR3 contains 19 residues. The germline gives CDR1 SGHVS, CDR2 FQNEAQ. CDR3 protein: CASSSGLAGGVGRSGELFF. In nucleotides, the CDR3 is TGTGCCAGCAGCTCGGGACTAGCGGGAGGGGTCGGCCGGTCCGGGGAGCTGTTTTTT.

The chain joins TRBV5-5 to TRBJ2-1; D is uncertain. Germline values: CDR1 SGHKS, CDR2 YYEKEE (reference sequence). The CDR3 runs to 12 residues. V was pared by 4 bases and J by 5 bases, with 7 bases between. As DNA, the CDR3 is TGTGCCAGCAGCGTTGCGGACAATGAGCAGTTCTTC. Protein: CASSVADNEQFF.